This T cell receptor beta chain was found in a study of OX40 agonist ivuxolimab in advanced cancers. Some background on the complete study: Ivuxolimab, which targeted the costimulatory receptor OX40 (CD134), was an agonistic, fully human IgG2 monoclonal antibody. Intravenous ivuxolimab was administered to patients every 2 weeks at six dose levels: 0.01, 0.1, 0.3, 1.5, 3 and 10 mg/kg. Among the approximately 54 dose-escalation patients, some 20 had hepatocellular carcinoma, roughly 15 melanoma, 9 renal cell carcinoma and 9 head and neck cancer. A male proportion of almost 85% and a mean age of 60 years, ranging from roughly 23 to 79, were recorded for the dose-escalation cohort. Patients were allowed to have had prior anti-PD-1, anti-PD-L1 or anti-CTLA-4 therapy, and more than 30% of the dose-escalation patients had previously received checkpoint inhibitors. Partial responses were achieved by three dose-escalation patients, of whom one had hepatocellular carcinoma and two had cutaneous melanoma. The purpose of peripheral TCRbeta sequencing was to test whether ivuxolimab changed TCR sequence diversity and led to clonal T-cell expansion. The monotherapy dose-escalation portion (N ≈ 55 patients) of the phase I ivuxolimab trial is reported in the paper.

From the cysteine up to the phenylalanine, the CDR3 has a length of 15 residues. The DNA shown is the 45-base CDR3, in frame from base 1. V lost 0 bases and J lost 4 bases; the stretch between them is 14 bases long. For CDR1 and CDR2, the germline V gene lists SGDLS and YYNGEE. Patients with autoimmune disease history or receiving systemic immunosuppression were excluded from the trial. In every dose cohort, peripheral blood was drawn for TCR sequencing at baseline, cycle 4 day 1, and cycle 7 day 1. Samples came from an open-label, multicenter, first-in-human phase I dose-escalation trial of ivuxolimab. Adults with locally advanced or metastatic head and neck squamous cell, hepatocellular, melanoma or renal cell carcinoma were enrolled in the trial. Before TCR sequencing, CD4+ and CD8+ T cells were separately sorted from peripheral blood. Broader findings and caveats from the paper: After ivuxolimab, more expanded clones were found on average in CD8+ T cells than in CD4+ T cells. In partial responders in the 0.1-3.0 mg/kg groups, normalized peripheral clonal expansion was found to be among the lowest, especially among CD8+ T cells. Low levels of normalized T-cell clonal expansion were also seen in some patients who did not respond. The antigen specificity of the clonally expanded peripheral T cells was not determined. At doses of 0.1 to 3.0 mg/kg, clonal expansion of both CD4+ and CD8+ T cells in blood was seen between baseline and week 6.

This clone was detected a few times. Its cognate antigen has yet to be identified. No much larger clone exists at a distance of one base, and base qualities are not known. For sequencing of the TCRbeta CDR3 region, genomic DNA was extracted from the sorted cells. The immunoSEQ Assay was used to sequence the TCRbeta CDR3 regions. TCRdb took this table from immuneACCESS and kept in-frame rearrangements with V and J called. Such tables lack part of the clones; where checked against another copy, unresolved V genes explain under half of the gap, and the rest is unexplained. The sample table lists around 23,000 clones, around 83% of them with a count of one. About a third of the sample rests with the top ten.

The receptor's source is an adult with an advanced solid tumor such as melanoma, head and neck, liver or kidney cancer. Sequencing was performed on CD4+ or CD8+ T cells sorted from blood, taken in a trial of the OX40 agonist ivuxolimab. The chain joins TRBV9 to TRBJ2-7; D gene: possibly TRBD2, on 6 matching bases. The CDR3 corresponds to CASSVVPGEAYEQYF. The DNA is TGTGCCAGCAGCGTAGTCCCGGGGGAGGCTTACGAGCAGTACTTC.